These 25 T cell receptor beta chains originate from one sample sequenced in a study of cytomegalovirus exposure and HLA in healthy donors. Repertoires were generated with immunoSEQ multiplex PCR, while TCRdb's copy carries only in-frame clones and drops some. Counted here are hundreds of thousands of clones, 86% occurring once; the ten biggest clones make up 0.83%. Sequencing was performed on PBMCs. Receptor source: a woman between 18 and 29 years old in good health and CMV-seronegative.

The chain links TRBV2 to TRBJ2-1, with D possibly being TRBD1 (6 bases). V lost 0 bases to trimming and J lost 7 bases, with 16 bases between them. The CDR3 extends over 16 amino acids. Germline CDR1 reads SNHLY; CDR2 reads FYNNEI. The CDR3 loop reads CASSEAELKRGNEQFF. For the CDR3, the DNA is TGTGCCAGCAGTGAAGCCGAACTCAAGAGGGGGAATGAGCAGTTCTTC. Full variable domain (rest looked up from reference TRBV2 and TRBJ2-1): EPEVTQTPSHQVTQMGQEVILRCVPISNHLYFYWYRQILGQKVEFLVSFYNNEISEKSEIFDDQFSVERPDGSNFTLKIRSTKLEDSAMYFCASSEAELKRGNEQFFGPGTRLTVL.

The chain couples TRBV7-9 to TRBJ1-2, with 8 bases fitting TRBD1. The CDR3 contains 15 residues. Germline lookup yields CDR1 SEHNR and CDR2 FQNEAQ (reference sequence). V gave up 6 bases and J gave up 6 bases; unmatched junction bases: 12. The CDR3 loop is CASRAGGGGTDGYTF. For the CDR3, the DNA is TGTGCCAGCAGGGCAGGGGGCGGCGGAACCGATGGCTACACCTTC.

V usage is TRBV4-2 and J usage is TRBJ1-3; TRBD1 might be the D (6 bases). The V gene's germline CDR1 is LGHNA and CDR2 YNFKEQ. The CDR3 loop spans 15 amino acids. V shed 4 bases and J shed 3 bases, with 13 bases lying between them. CDR3 sequence (DNA): TGTGCCAGCAGCCTAGAATGGGGGCATGGAAACACCATATATTTT. Encoded protein: CASSLEWGHGNTIYF.

The V gene is TRBV28, the J gene TRBJ2-7, with 8 bases identical to TRBD1. The CDR3 sequence is 16 residues long. V gave up 2 bases and J gave up 2 bases; unmatched junction bases: 8. Germline CDR1 MDHEN, CDR2 SYDVKM. The CDR3 is CASSLGAQGVPYEQYF. In nucleotides, the CDR3 is TGTGCCAGCAGTTTAGGGGCACAGGGGGTACCCTACGAGCAGTACTTC. The complete variable domain, with remaining parts taken from reference TRBV28 and TRBJ2-7, reads DVKVTQSSRYLVKRTGEKVFLECVQDMDHENMFWYRQDPGLGLRLIYFSYDVKMKEKGDIPEGYSVSREKKERFSLILESASTNQTSMYLCASSLGAQGVPYEQYFGPGTRLTVT.

V usage is TRBV27 and J usage is TRBJ2-7; D ambiguous. The germline V gene encodes CDR1 MNHEY and CDR2 SMNVEV (reference sequence). The length of the CDR3 is 12 residues. The V end lost 6 bases, the J end lost 0 bases, and 6 bases lay between the germline ends. Here the CDR3 DNA reads TGTGCCAGCAGGCTAGTCTCCTACGAGCAGTACTTC. Amino acids: CASRLVSYEQYF.

The J gene is TRBJ2-7, the V gene TRBV4-1; 8 positions agree with TRBD2. Germline V gene lookup returns CDR1 MGHRA and CDR2 YSYEKL. This CDR3 contains 13 residues. The V and J ends lost 0 bases and 6 bases, in that order; junction bases with no gene match: 1. Here the CDR3 reads CASSQDLAGEQYF. CDR3 sequence (DNA): TGCGCCAGCAGCCAAGATCTAGCGGGCGAGCAGTACTTC.

The chain carries TRBV2 and TRBJ2-1; tentative D call: TRBD2 (5 bases). Trimming removed 6 bases from V and 3 bases from J, with 12 bases in between. The CDR3 has 14 amino acids. The germline V gene encodes CDR1 SNHLY and CDR2 FYNNEI. CDR3 residues: CASRARRGYNEQFF. The CDR3 DNA reads as TGTGCCAGCAGAGCTAGACGGGGCTACAATGAGCAGTTCTTC. Full variable domain (remainder filled in from reference TRBV2 and TRBJ2-1): EPEVTQTPSHQVTQMGQEVILRCVPISNHLYFYWYRQILGQKVEFLVSFYNNEISEKSEIFDDQFSVERPDGSNFTLKIRSTKLEDSAMYFCASRARRGYNEQFFGPGTRLTVL.

The chain has TRBV27 and TRBJ2-7; tentatively, D is TRBD2 (5 bases). CDR3 length: 13 amino acids. V was cut by 3 bases and J by 5 bases, with 11 bases left in between. The germline gives CDR1 MNHEY, CDR2 SMNVEV (reference sequence). CDR3 DNA: TGTGCCAGCAGTTTTCTCACCGGGAACGAGCAGTACTTC. It is translated as CASSFLTGNEQYF.

The chain is built from TRBV5-6 and TRBJ2-5; D perhaps matches TRBD1 (6 bases). The CDR3 has 13 amino acids. Germline V gives CDR1 SGHDT, CDR2 YYEEEE. V was pared by 4 bases and J by 6 bases, with 13 bases between. The CDR3 protein is CASSGDTAKTQYF. The CDR3 region has the DNA TGTGCCAGCAGCGGGGACACCGCCAAGACCCAGTACTTC.

The chain employs TRBV7-2 and TRBJ2-7, with D possibly being TRBD2 (5 bases). Trimming took 1 base from V and 7 from J, leaving 17 bases between them. This CDR3 spans 15 amino acids. Germline loops: CDR1 SGHTA, CDR2 FQGNSA. CDR3 residues: CASSLGVRAVGEQYF. In DNA, the CDR3 is TGTGCCAGCAGCTTAGGGGTGAGGGCCGTGGGAGAGCAGTACTTC. Supplemented by reference TRBV7-2 and TRBJ2-7, the full variable domain reads GAGVSQSPSNKVTEKGKDVELRCDPISGHTALYWYRQSLGQGLEFLIYFQGNSAPDKSGLPSDRFSAERTGGSVSTLTIQRTQQEDSAVYLCASSLGVRAVGEQYFGPGTRLTVT.

The J gene is TRBJ1-4, the V gene TRBV5-1; unclear D gene. The V end lost 0 bases, the J end lost 4 bases, and 10 bases lay between the germline ends. Germline assignment: CDR1 SGHRS and CDR2 YFSETQ. This CDR3 spans 15 amino acids. CDR3 DNA sequence: TGCGCCAGCAGCTTGGTGCCCTCACTTAATGAAAAACTGTTTTTT. This encodes CASSLVPSLNEKLFF.

J is TRBJ2-5 and V is TRBV7-8; 11 bases map to TRBD2. J was trimmed by 8 bases and V by 6 bases; bases with no gene match: 14. The CDR3 sequence is 16 residues long. Per the germline V gene, CDR1 is SGHVS and CDR2 is FQNEAQ. This CDR3 is CASSWQGGTSGKTQYF. Written as DNA, the CDR3 is TGTGCCAGCAGTTGGCAGGGGGGGACTAGCGGAAAAACCCAGTACTTC.

This sequence joins TRBV27 and TRBJ2-7; 8 bases line up with TRBD1. Trimming removed 6 bases from V and 2 bases from J; junction bases left unmatched: 15. Germline V gene sequence: CDR1 MNHEY, CDR2 SMNVEV (reference sequence). The CDR3 is made up of 17 amino acids. CDR3 sequence reads: CASRGFGQGAFTYEQYF. The CDR3 DNA sequence: TGTGCCAGCAGGGGCTTTGGGCAGGGGGCCTTTACCTACGAGCAGTACTTC.

The genes are TRBV28 and TRBJ2-2; 9 bases agree with TRBD1. Per germline, CDR1 MDHEN and CDR2 SYDVKM. With 5 bases clipped from V and 5 bases from J, the junction kept 3 bases outside the gene matches. The CDR3 extends over 14 amino acids. The CDR3 sequence is CASSDRGKTGELFF. DNA of the CDR3: TGTGCCAGCAGTGACAGGGGGAAAACCGGGGAGCTGTTTTTT.

This chain connects TRBV5-1 to TRBJ2-7; TRBD2 is a possible D gene (6 bases). The CDR3 consists of 13 residues. V was clipped by 3 bases and J by 3 bases, with 10 bases between them. Germline assignment: CDR1 SGHRS and CDR2 YFSETQ. This CDR3 is CASSWGLDYEQYF. CDR3 DNA sequence: TGCGCCAGCAGCTGGGGACTGGACTACGAGCAGTACTTC.

The chain employs TRBV7-6 and TRBJ1-1; D is ambiguous. The length of the CDR3 is 14 residues. V gave up 3 bases and J gave up 0 bases, with 8 bases separating them. Germline CDR1 and CDR2: SGHVS and FNYEAQ. The CDR3 coding sequence is TGTGCCAGCAGCTTGAGTCTAGTGAACACTGAAGCTTTCTTT. As protein: CASSLSLVNTEAFF.

CDR3 residues: CASSLRGGTDTQYF. CDR3 DNA: TGTGCCAGTAGTTTGCGGGGGGGCACAGATACGCAGTATTTT. V and J are TRBV19 and TRBJ2-3; TRBD2 agrees at 8 bases. CDR1 and CDR2 from the germline V gene are LNHDA and SQIVND (reference sequence). Trimming at V came to 5 bases and at J to 1 base, leaving 2 bases not matched to a gene. This CDR3 is built from 14 residues.

The chain links TRBV5-5 to TRBJ2-7; 10 nucleotides agree with TRBD1. V lost 3 bases, J lost 5 bases, and 8 bases stayed unmatched. Germline assignment: CDR1 SGHKS and CDR2 YYEKEE (reference sequence). The CDR3 loop spans 15 amino acids. The CDR3: CASSWWGTGEDEQYF. The CDR3 bases are TGTGCCAGCAGCTGGTGGGGGACAGGGGAAGACGAGCAGTACTTC.

The rearrangement uses TRBV6-5 and TRBJ2-4, with TRBD2 as a possible D gene (6 bases). V lost 6 bases to trimming and J lost 0 bases, with 9 bases between them. This CDR3 contains 14 residues. Germline V CDR1 and CDR2: MNHEY, SVGAGI. The DNA of the CDR3 is TGTGCCAGCAGCGGGGGAGTAGCCAAAAACATTCAGTACTTC. Protein: CASSGGVAKNIQYF.

The chain links TRBV2 to TRBJ2-1; 8 nucleotides agree with TRBD2. This CDR3 is 14 amino acids long. Per the germline V gene, CDR1 is SNHLY and CDR2 is FYNNEI. V dropped 6 bases and J dropped 8; count of bases not matched to a gene: 9. This CDR3 reads CASRGGSGVYEQFF. The CDR3 nucleotides read TGTGCCAGCAGAGGGGGTAGCGGGGTATATGAGCAGTTCTTC.

The V gene is TRBV2, the J gene TRBJ2-2; 12 nucleotides line up with TRBD2. The CDR3 is made up of 19 amino acids. V lost 4 bases to trimming and J lost 6 bases; unmatched junction nucleotides: 15. Germline loops: CDR1 SNHLY, CDR2 FYNNEI. The CDR3 bases are TGTGCCAGCAGTGCCCGACTAGCGGGGGCGGAGTTCATGGCCGGGGAGCTGTTTTTT. The encoded protein is CASSARLAGAEFMAGELFF. The whole variable domain, remainder taken from reference TRBV2 and TRBJ2-2, is EPEVTQTPSHQVTQMGQEVILRCVPISNHLYFYWYRQILGQKVEFLVSFYNNEISEKSEIFDDQFSVERPDGSNFTLKIRSTKLEDSAMYFCASSARLAGAEFMAGELFFGEGSRLTVL.

The rearrangement uses TRBV4-2 and TRBJ2-1, with 10 nucleotides matching TRBD2. V shed 1 base and J 6 bases; nucleotides not matched to a gene: 12. Germline V lookup: CDR1 LGHNA, CDR2 YNFKEQ. This CDR3 has 18 residues. This chain's CDR3 is CASSQVASGGDTINEQFF. CDR3 nucleotides: TGTGCCAGCAGCCAAGTAGCTAGCGGGGGCGACACTATCAATGAGCAGTTCTTC.

The chain uses TRBV27 and TRBJ2-3, with D possibly matching TRBD2 (6 bases). The CDR3 spans 16 residues. The V end lost 4 bases, the J end lost 4 bases, and 18 bases lay between the germline ends. Germline lookup yields CDR1 MNHEY and CDR2 SMNVEV (reference sequence). CDR3 loop: CASSSGGVKVADTQYF. The CDR3 region has the DNA TGTGCCAGCAGTTCTGGCGGGGTTAAAGTTGCAGATACGCAGTATTTT.

The chain employs TRBV7-2 and TRBJ1-3; 9 nucleotides match TRBD1. This CDR3 is 15 amino acids long. Germline CDR1 and CDR2: SGHTA and FQGNSA. V gave up 3 bases and J gave up 7 bases; unmatched junction bases: 7. CDR3 DNA sequence: TGTGCCAGCAGCTTGGACAGGGGTCCGTTGAACACCATATATTTT. Protein sequence: CASSLDRGPLNTIYF.

DNA for the CDR3: TGTGCCAGCAGCTTATCTCTCCCAGGAATGGAAGTAGAAAAACTGTTTTTT. Translating it yields CASSLSLPGMEVEKLFF. The chain joins TRBV7-9 to TRBJ1-4, with D hard to call. CDR3 length: 17 amino acids. CDR1 and CDR2 from the germline V gene are SEHNR and FQNEAQ (reference sequence). Trimming pared 2 bases from V and 8 bases from J, leaving 21 bases between.